This T cell receptor (beta chain) was identified during a study of T cell responses to AZD1222 COVID-19 vaccine. Regarding the study as a whole: CD4 TCRs covered the whole spike, strongest at regions 160-218 and 743-854. Regions left unmutated in variants are reportedly the target of nearly half of spike-specific TCRs. Breadth and depth of Spike-specific TCRs rose after two AZD1222 doses. Most donors were white British and more were female, and clonal diversity was possibly underestimated.

Clones were sequenced by immunoSEQ multiplex PCR, and TCRdb holds only the in-frame ones, with some missing. This table holds 97,000 or so clones, roughly 84% found once. The CDR3 contains 14 residues. The trim removed 6 bases at V and 6 bases at J, leaving 7 bases unmatched. Looked up from germline, CDR1 is MNHEY and CDR2 is SMNVEV (reference sequence). Comment on this clone: Antigen: not known.

The TCR was taken from an adult in good health. The chain has TRBV27 and TRBJ2-1; 8 bases agree with TRBD1. This specimen was peripheral blood, taken on day 0 of AZD1222 vaccination. The CDR3 DNA reads TGTGCCAGCAGGAGGCAGGGGGCGGGCAATGAGCAGTTCTTC. This gives the protein CASRRQGAGNEQFF.